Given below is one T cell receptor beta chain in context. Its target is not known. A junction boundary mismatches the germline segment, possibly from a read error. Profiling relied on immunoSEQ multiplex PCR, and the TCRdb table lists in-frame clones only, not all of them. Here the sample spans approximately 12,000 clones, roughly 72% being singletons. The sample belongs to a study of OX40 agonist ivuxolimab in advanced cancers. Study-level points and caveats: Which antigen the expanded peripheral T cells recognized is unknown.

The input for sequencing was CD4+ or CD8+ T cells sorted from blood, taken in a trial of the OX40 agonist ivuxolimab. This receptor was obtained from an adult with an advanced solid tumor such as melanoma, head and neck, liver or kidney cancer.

Here the CDR3 reads CASSPSWRNTGELFF. CDR3 in DNA: TGTGCTAGCAGCCCCAGTTGGAGGAACACCGGGGAGCTGTTTTTT. The V gene is TRBV7-7, the J gene TRBJ2-2; D is unresolved. The CDR3 totals 15 residues. Germline V CDR1 and CDR2: SSHAT, FNYEAQ (reference sequence).